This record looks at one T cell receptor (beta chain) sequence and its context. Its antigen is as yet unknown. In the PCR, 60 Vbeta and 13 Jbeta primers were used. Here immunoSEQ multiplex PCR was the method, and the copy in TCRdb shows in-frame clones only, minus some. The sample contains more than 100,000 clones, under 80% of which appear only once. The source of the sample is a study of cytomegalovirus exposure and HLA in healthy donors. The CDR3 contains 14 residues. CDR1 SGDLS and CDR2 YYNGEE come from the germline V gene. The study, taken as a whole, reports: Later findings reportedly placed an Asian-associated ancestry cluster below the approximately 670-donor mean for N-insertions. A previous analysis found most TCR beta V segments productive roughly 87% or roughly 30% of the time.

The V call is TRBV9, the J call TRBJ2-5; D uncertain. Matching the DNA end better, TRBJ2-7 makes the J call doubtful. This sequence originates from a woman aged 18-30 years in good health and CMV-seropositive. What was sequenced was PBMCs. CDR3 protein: CASSVGRKTYEQYF. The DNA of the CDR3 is TGTGCCAGCAGCGTGGGCAGGAAAACCTACGAGCAGTACTTC.